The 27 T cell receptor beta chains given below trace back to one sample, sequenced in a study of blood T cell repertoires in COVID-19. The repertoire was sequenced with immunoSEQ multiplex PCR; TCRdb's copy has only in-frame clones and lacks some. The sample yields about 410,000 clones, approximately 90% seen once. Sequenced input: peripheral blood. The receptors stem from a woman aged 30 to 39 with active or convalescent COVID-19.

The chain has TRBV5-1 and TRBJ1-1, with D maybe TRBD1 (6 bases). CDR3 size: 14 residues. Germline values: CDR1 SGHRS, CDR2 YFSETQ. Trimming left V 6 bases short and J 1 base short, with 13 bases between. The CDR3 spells CASTRDNANTEAFF. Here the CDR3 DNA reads TGCGCCAGCACCCGGGACAACGCGAACACTGAAGCTTTCTTT.

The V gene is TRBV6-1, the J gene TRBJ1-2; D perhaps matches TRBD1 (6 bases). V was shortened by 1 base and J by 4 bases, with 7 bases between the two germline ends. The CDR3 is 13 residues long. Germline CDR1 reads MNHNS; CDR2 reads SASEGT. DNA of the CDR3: TGTGCCAGCAGTGAAGGACAGGCCTATGGCTACACCTTC. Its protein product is CASSEGQAYGYTF.

The CDR3, as DNA: TGTGCCAGCAGCTTGGGACTAGGAAGAGAGACCCAGTACTTC. Translation gives CASSLGLGRETQYF. This chain connects TRBV13 to TRBJ2-5, with 8 bases identical to TRBD2. The CDR3 covers 14 residues. The V gene's germline CDR1 is PRHDT and CDR2 FYEKMQ (reference sequence). V dropped 3 bases and J dropped 4; count of bases not matched to a gene: 4.

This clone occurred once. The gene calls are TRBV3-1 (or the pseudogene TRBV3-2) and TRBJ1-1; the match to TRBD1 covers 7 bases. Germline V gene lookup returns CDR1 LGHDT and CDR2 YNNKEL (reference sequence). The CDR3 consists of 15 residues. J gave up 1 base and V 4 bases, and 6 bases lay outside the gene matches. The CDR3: CASSPHRTGNTEAFF. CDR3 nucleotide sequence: TGTGCCAGCAGCCCGCACAGGACAGGGAACACTGAAGCTTTCTTT.

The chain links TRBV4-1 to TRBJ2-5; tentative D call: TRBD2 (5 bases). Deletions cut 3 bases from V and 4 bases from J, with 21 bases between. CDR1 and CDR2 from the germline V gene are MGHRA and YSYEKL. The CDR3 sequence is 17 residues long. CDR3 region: CASSQNGVGPRGETQYF. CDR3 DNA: TGCGCCAGCAGCCAGAACGGGGTCGGACCCCGTGGAGAGACCCAGTACTTC.

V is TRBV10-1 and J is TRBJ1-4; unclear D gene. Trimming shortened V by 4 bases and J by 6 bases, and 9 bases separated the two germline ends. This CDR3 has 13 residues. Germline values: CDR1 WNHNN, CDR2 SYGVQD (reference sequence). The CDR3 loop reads CASSGPLDEKLFF. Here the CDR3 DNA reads TGCGCCAGCAGTGGTCCTCTCGATGAAAAACTGTTTTTT.

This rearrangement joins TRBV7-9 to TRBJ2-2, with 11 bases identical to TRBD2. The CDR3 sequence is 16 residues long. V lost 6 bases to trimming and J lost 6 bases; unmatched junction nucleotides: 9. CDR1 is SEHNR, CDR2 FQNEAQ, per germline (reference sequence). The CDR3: CASSGILAGVAGELFF. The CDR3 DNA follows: TGTGCCAGCAGTGGAATACTAGCGGGAGTGGCCGGGGAGCTGTTTTTT.

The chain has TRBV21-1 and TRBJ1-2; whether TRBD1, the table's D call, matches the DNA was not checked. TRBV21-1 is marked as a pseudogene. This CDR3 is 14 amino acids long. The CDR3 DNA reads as TGTGCCAGCAGCAAAGGACCAGGGGTGGATGGCTACACCTTC. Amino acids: CASSKGPGVDGYTF.

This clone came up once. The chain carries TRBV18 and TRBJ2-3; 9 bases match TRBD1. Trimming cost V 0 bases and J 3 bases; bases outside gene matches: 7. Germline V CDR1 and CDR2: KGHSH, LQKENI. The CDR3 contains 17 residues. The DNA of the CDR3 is TGTGCCAGCTCACCACCTAGGGGAGACAGGGGGACAGATACGCAGTATTTT. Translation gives CASSPPRGDRGTDTQYF.

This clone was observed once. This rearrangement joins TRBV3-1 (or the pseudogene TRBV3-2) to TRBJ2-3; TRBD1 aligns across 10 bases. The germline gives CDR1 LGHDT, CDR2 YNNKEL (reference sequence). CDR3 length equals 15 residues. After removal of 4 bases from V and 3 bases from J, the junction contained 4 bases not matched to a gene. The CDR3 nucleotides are TGTGCCAGCAGCCTCCGGGACAGGGGAACAGATACGCAGTATTTT. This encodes CASSLRDRGTDTQYF.

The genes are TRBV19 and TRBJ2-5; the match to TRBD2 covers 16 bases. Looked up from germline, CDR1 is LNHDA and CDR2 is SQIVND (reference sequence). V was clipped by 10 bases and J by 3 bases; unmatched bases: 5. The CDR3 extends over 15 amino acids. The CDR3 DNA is TGTGCCACTCAGGGACTAGCGGGAGGGGAAGAGACCCAGTACTTC. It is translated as CATQGLAGGEETQYF.

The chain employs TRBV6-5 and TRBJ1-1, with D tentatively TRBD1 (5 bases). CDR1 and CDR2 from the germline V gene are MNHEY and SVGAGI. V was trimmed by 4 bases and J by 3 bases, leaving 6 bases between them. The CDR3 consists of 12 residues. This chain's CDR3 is CASSLQDTEAFF. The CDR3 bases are TGTGCCAGCAGTTTACAGGACACTGAAGCTTTCTTT.

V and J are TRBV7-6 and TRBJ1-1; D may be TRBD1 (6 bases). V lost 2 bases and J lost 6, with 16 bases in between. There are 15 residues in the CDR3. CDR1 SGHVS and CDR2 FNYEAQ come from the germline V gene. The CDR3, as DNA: TGTGCCAGCAGCTTAACGGACAGTCGGAGCGCTGAAGCTTTCTTT. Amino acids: CASSLTDSRSAEAFF. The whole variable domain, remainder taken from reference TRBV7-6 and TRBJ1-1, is GAGVSQSPRYKVTKRGQDVALRCDPISGHVSLYWYRQALGQGPEFLTYFNYEAQQDKSGLPNDRFSAERPEGSISTLTIQRTEQRDSAMYRCASSLTDSRSAEAFFGQGTRLTVV.

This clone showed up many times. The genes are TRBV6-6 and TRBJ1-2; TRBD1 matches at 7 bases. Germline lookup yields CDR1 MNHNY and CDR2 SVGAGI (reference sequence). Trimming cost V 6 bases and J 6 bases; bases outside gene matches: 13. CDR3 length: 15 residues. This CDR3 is CASREPGQISNGYTF. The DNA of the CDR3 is TGTGCCAGCAGGGAGCCGGGACAGATCTCGAATGGCTACACCTTC.

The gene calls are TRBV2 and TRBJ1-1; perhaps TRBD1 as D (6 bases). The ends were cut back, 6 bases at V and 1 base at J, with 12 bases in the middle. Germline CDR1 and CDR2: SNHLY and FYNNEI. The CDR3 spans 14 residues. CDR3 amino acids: CASRPDSKNTEAFF. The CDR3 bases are TGTGCCAGCAGACCGGACAGTAAGAACACTGAAGCTTTCTTT.

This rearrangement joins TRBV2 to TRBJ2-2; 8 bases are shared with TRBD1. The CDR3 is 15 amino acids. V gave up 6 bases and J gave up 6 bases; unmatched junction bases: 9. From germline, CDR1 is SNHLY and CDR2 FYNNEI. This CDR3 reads CASRPGQGGAGELFF. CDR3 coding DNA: TGTGCCAGCAGGCCCGGACAGGGTGGGGCCGGGGAGCTGTTTTTT.

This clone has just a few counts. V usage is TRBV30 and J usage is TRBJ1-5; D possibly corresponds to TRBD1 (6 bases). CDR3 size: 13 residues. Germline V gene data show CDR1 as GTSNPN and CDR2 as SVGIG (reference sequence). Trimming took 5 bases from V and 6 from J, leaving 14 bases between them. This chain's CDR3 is CAWSDRLFQPQHF. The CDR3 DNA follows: TGTGCCTGGTCAGACAGGCTCTTTCAGCCCCAGCATTTT.

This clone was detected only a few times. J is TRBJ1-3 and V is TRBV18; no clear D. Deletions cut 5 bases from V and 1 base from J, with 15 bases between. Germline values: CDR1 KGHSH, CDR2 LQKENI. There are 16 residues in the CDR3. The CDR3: CASSNPESSSGNTIYF. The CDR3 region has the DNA TGTGCCAGCTCAAATCCGGAGAGTTCTTCTGGAAACACCATATATTTT. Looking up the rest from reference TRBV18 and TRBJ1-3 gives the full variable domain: NAGVMQNPRHLVRRRGQEARLRCSPMKGHSHVYWYRQLPEEGLKFMVYLQKENIIDESGMPKERFSAEFPKEGPSILRIQQVVRGDSAAYFCASSNPESSSGNTIYFGEGSWLTVV.

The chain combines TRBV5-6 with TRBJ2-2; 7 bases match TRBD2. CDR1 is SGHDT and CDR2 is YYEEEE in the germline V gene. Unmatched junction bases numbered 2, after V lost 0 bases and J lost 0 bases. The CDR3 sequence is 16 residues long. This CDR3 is CASSLGGGPNTGELFF. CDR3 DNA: TGTGCCAGCAGCTTGGGCGGGGGTCCGAACACCGGGGAGCTGTTTTTT.

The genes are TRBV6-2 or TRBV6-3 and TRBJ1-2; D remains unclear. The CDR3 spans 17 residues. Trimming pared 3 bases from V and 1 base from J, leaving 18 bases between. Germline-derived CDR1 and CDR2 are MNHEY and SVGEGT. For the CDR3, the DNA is TGTGCCAGCAGTTATATCCACGCGGGCCTGGTTAACTATGGCTACACCTTC. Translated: CASSYIHAGLVNYGYTF.

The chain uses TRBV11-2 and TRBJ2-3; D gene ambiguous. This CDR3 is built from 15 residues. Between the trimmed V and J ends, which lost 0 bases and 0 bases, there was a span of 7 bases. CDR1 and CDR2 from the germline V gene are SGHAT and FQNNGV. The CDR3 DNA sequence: TGTGCCAGCAGCTTAGAAGCGAGGAGCACAGATACGCAGTATTTT. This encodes CASSLEARSTDTQYF.

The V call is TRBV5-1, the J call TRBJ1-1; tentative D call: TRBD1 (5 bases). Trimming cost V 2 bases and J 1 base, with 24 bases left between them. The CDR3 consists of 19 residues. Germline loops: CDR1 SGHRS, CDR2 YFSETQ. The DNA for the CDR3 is TGCGCCAGCAGCTTCTCCCCGGCCCGCAGGGAAAACTCGAACACTGAAGCTTTCTTT. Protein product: CASSFSPARRENSNTEAFF.

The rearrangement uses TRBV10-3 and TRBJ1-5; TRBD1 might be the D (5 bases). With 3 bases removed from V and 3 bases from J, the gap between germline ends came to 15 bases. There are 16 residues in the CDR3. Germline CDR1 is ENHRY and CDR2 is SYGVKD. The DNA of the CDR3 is TGTGCCATCAGTGATATCCCCAGGGCTGCCAATCAGCCCCAGCATTTT. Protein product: CAISDIPRAANQPQHF.

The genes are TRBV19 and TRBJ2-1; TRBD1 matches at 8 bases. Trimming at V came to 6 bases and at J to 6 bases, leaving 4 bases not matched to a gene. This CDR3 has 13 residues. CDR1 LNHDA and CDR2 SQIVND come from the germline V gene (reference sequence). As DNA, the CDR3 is TGTGCCAGTAGGGACAGGGCTGGCAATGAGCAGTTCTTC. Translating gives CASRDRAGNEQFF.

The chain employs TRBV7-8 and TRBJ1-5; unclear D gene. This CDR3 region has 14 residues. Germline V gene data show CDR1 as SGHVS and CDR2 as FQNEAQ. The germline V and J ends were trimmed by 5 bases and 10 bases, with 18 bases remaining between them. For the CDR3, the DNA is TGTGCCAGCAGCCCACTTGCTGGAGGCACTCCCCAGCATTTT. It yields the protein CASSPLAGGTPQHF.

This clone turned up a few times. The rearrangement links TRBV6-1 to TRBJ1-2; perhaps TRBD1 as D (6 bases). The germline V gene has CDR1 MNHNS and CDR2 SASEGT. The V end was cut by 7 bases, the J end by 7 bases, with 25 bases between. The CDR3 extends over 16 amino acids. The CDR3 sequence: CASIEAAGGRVVGYTF. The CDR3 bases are TGTGCCAGCATCGAAGCTGCGGGGGGCCGGGTAGTTGGCTACACCTTC.

CDR3 in amino acids: CASRLAGGTYEQYF. Here the CDR3 DNA reads TGTGCCAGCAGACTAGCGGGGGGGACCTACGAGCAGTACTTC. The chain recombines TRBV6-5 with TRBJ2-7; 13 nucleotides line up with TRBD2. There are 14 residues in the CDR3. V shed 6 bases and J 2 bases; nucleotides not matched to a gene: 1. Germline V CDR1 and CDR2: MNHEY, SVGAGI.